This entry lists 26 T cell receptor beta chains sequenced from one sample in a study of control samples from healthy donors and cancer patients. The table came from immunoSEQ multiplex PCR; TCRdb's copy has only in-frame clones and leaves some out. The table has under 80,000 clones, 94% seen once; the top ten hold under 7.5%. The sample consisted of blood. These receptors were obtained from a middle-aged woman in good health.

This clone was seen just once. This chain connects TRBV6-6 to TRBJ2-5, with 10 bases lining up with TRBD1. This CDR3 contains 16 residues. V shed 8 bases and J 5 bases; nucleotides not matched to a gene: 14. Germline CDR1 reads MNHNY; CDR2 reads SVGAGI (reference sequence). Written as DNA, the CDR3 is TGTGCCAGCTATACTACTGGGACAGGGGCCTCTGAGACCCAGTACTTC. Encoded protein: CASYTTGTGASETQYF.

The chain is built from TRBV3-1 (or the pseudogene TRBV3-2) and TRBJ2-1; D is perhaps TRBD2 (6 bases). CDR1 is LGHDT and CDR2 is YNNKEL in the germline V gene (reference sequence). This CDR3 region has 15 residues. V lost 4 bases and J 2 bases, leaving 12 bases between the germline ends. CDR3 in amino acids: CASSPDERAYNEQFF. CDR3 coding DNA: TGTGCCAGCAGCCCCGACGAGCGGGCCTACAATGAGCAGTTCTTC.

The rearrangement joins TRBV9 to TRBJ1-2; 8 nucleotides agree with TRBD1. This CDR3 is built from 15 residues. The germline gives CDR1 SGDLS, CDR2 YYNGEE. V gave up 3 bases and J gave up 0 bases; unmatched junction bases: 4. In nucleotides, the CDR3 is TGTGCCAGCAGCGAGGGGACAGGAGCTAACTATGGCTACACCTTC. Encoded protein: CASSEGTGANYGYTF.

This sequence joins TRBV19 and TRBJ1-2; perhaps TRBD1 as D (6 bases). Germline lookup yields CDR1 LNHDA and CDR2 SQIVND (reference sequence). The CDR3 is made up of 14 amino acids. Trimming removed 9 bases at V and 3 bases at J, with 17 bases between. The CDR3 nucleotides read TGTGCCAGGCCTAGACAGGTAGGCTACTATGGCTACACCTTC. Translated, it gives CARPRQVGYYGYTF.

The genes are TRBV6-2 or TRBV6-3 and TRBJ2-3; D is unclear. CDR1 and CDR2 (germline): MNHEY, SVGEGT. The V and J ends lost 3 bases and 5 bases respectively, with 12 bases between them. The CDR3 length is 14 residues. CDR3 bases: TGTGCCAGCAGTTATCCGGAAGGTGGAGATACGCAGTATTTT. Translated, it gives CASSYPEGGDTQYF.

The rearrangement joins TRBV28 to TRBJ2-7, with 9 positions matching TRBD2. The CDR3 loop spans 15 amino acids. The J segment lost 1 base and the V segment lost 5 bases, leaving 6 bases of the junction unmatched. Germline-derived CDR1 and CDR2 are MDHEN and SYDVKM. The CDR3 protein is CASSTPAGGSYEQYF. The CDR3 DNA reads TGTGCCAGCAGTACCCCAGCGGGGGGATCCTACGAGCAGTACTTC. The variable domain in full, completed from reference TRBV28 and TRBJ2-7, reads DVKVTQSSRYLVKRTGEKVFLECVQDMDHENMFWYRQDPGLGLRLIYFSYDVKMKEKGDIPEGYSVSREKKERFSLILESASTNQTSMYLCASSTPAGGSYEQYFGPGTRLTVT.

V usage is TRBV3-1 (or the pseudogene TRBV3-2) and J usage is TRBJ2-5; 9 nucleotides agree with TRBD1. Looked up from germline, CDR1 is LGHDT and CDR2 is YNNKEL (reference sequence). This CDR3 has 13 residues. Germline trimming cut 4 bases from V and 5 bases from J; bases unmatched to any gene: 2. In DNA, the CDR3 is TGTGCCAGCAGCCGGGACAGGGCCGAGACCCAGTACTTC. As protein: CASSRDRAETQYF.

This clone was found once. The rearrangement uses TRBV14 and TRBJ2-7; possibly TRBD1 for D (6 bases). V lost 0 bases and J lost 4, with 7 bases in between. The CDR3 runs to 13 residues. Germline assignment: CDR1 SGHDN and CDR2 FVKESK. The CDR3 DNA reads TGTGCCAGCAGCCAAGACAGGGGTTACGAGCAGTACTTC. It yields the protein CASSQDRGYEQYF.

This clone turned up a few times. The chain uses TRBV11-2 and TRBJ1-1; tentative D call: TRBD1 (5 bases). The CDR3 covers 15 residues. Germline V CDR1 and CDR2: SGHAT, FQNNGV. V was cut by 2 bases and J by 5 bases, with 15 bases left in between. CDR3 nucleotides: TGTGCCAGCAGCTTATTGGCCGGGGGAGAAACTGAAGCTTTCTTT. Translation: CASSLLAGGETEAFF.

This chain joins TRBV19 and TRBJ2-1; TRBD2 matches 9 bases. V lost 3 bases and J lost 4; bases outside the gene matches: 4. The CDR3 length is 15 residues. From germline, CDR1 is LNHDA and CDR2 SQIVND (reference sequence). CDR3 region: CASSISREGYNEQFF. CDR3 coding DNA: TGTGCCAGTAGTATCTCGCGGGAGGGGTACAATGAGCAGTTCTTC.

The gene calls are TRBV7-9 and TRBJ1-2; D unresolved. CDR1 and CDR2 from the germline V gene are SEHNR and FQNEAQ (reference sequence). CDR3 length: 14 amino acids. V lost 3 bases, J lost 3 bases, and 11 bases lay in between. The CDR3 loop is CASSFRKADYGYTF. The CDR3, as DNA: TGTGCCAGCAGCTTCCGAAAGGCAGACTATGGCTACACCTTC.

The chain employs TRBV5-4 and TRBJ2-3, with 11 bases aligning to TRBD2. The V gene end was trimmed by 4 bases and the J gene end by 3 bases; junction bases not matched to a gene: 4. The CDR3 sequence is 15 residues long. CDR1 is SGHNT and CDR2 is YYREEE in the germline V gene (reference sequence). For the CDR3, the DNA is TGTGCCAGCAGCCTCCTAGCGGGAGGTACAGATACGCAGTATTTT. Its protein is CASSLLAGGTDTQYF.

On this clone itself: This specimen includes other DNA sequences encoding the same CDR3. V and J are TRBV10-3 and TRBJ2-4, with D possibly matching TRBD1 (5 bases). The germline V gene encodes CDR1 ENHRY and CDR2 SYGVKD. CDR3 length equals 18 residues. With 0 bases removed from V and 6 bases from J, the gap between germline ends came to 21 bases. CDR3: CAISESHPSRQSLNIQYF. The CDR3 DNA reads TGTGCCATCAGTGAGTCTCACCCGTCCCGACAGAGCCTAAACATTCAGTACTTC.

The chain joins TRBV7-9 to TRBJ2-1; tentative D call: TRBD2 (6 bases). Trimming pared 3 bases from V and 6 bases from J, leaving 9 bases between. CDR3 size: 13 residues. The germline V gene has CDR1 SEHNR and CDR2 FQNEAQ (reference sequence). CDR3 residues: CASSFGLSNEQFF. CDR3 sequence (DNA): TGTGCCAGCAGCTTCGGACTAAGCAATGAGCAGTTCTTC.

The DNA of the CDR3 is TGTGCCAGCAGTTTTGGTTCGAGGGAAAACATTCAGTACTTC. Protein: CASSFGSRENIQYF. V gene TRBV27 combines with J gene TRBJ2-4; maybe TRBD2 (5 bases). CDR3 length equals 14 residues. Germline values: CDR1 MNHEY, CDR2 SMNVEV (reference sequence). V lost 3 bases and J 5 bases, leaving 11 bases between the germline ends.

CDR3 nucleotides: TGTGCCAGCAGTACCCCGACTAGCGGGAGGTTCTACAATGAGCAGTTCTTC. Translated, it gives CASSTPTSGRFYNEQFF. The rearrangement uses TRBV6-2 or TRBV6-3 and TRBJ2-1, with TRBD2 matching over 13 bases. CDR1 and CDR2 (germline): MNHEY, SVGEGT. CDR3 length: 17 residues. The V gene end was trimmed by 5 bases and the J gene end by 3 bases; junction bases not matched to a gene: 7.

The rearrangement links TRBV27 to TRBJ1-2; 7 nucleotides align to TRBD1. The V and J ends lost 5 bases and 7 bases, in that order; junction bases with no gene match: 13. This CDR3 region has 15 residues. Germline CDR1 MNHEY, CDR2 SMNVEV (reference sequence). The CDR3: CASSPPGQTRSGYTF. The DNA for the CDR3 is TGTGCCAGCAGTCCCCCGGGACAGACGCGTTCTGGCTACACCTTC.

This clone was seen just once. The V call is TRBV18, the J call TRBJ1-5; a weak D match, TRBD1 (5 bases). Germline lookup yields CDR1 KGHSH and CDR2 LQKENI. This CDR3 contains 16 residues. The V and J ends lost 3 bases and 1 base respectively, with 13 bases between them. The chain's CDR3 is CASSPRGTASNQPQHF. Written as DNA, the CDR3 is TGTGCCAGCTCACCCCGGGGGACGGCCAGCAATCAGCCCCAGCATTTT.

This clone turned up a few times. V and J are TRBV6-5 and TRBJ1-3; weak D call: TRBD1 (5 bases). Germline V CDR1 and CDR2: MNHEY, SVGAGI. Trimming shortened V by 5 bases and J by 0 bases, and 5 bases separated the two germline ends. The CDR3 covers 13 residues. The CDR3 nucleotides read TGTGCCAGCAGTACAGGCTCTGGAAACACCATATATTTT. Translation: CASSTGSGNTIYF.

The gene calls are TRBV5-8 and TRBJ1-1; no definite D call. The germline V gene encodes CDR1 SGHTS and CDR2 YDEGEE. V was shortened by 4 bases and J by 3 bases, with 10 bases between the two germline ends. The CDR3 consists of 13 residues. CDR3 sequence reads: CASSRRTDTEAFF. The CDR3 DNA is TGTGCCAGCAGCCGTCGGACGGACACTGAAGCTTTCTTT.

This rearrangement joins TRBV13 to TRBJ1-1, with 8 bases aligning to TRBD1. Trimming cost V 5 bases and J 7 bases; bases outside gene matches: 9. Germline CDR1 reads PRHDT; CDR2 reads FYEKMQ (reference sequence). The CDR3 contains 14 residues. The CDR3 loop is CASSPNQGADEAFF. For the CDR3, the DNA is TGTGCCAGCAGCCCGAACCAGGGGGCGGATGAAGCTTTCTTT.

This clone was seen once. The V gene is TRBV6-5, the J gene TRBJ2-1, with 8 bases matching TRBD1. The ends lost 4 bases at V and 4 bases at J; junction bases unmatched: 9. CDR3 length: 16 amino acids. Germline CDR1 reads MNHEY; CDR2 reads SVGAGI. CDR3 in DNA: TGTGCCAGCAGTTTAGCAGGGGGCGCGGAGTACAATGAGCAGTTCTTC. It specifies CASSLAGGAEYNEQFF.

The rearrangement joins TRBV4-3 to TRBJ2-6, with TRBD2 identical over 7 bases. The CDR3 consists of 17 residues. The V gene's germline CDR1 is LGHNA and CDR2 YSLEER. Unmatched junction bases numbered 7, after V lost 2 bases and J lost 3 bases. The CDR3 loop is CASSQSGGESGANVLTF. CDR3 nucleotide sequence: TGCGCCAGCAGCCAAAGTGGGGGGGAAAGTGGGGCCAACGTCCTGACTTTC.

The chain joins TRBV29-1 to TRBJ1-4; D call uncertain. Trimming pared 6 bases from V and 8 bases from J, leaving 13 bases between. The CDR3 is 12 residues long. Germline loops: CDR1 SQVTM, CDR2 ANQGSEA. Written as DNA, the CDR3 is TGCAGCGTAAGACCCTTCGGCGAAAAACTGTTTTTT. Amino acid sequence: CSVRPFGEKLFF.

The V and J genes are TRBV11-2 and TRBJ1-1; TRBD1 aligns across 7 bases. V lost 5 bases and J lost 4; bases outside the gene matches: 10. The CDR3 runs to 15 residues. Germline CDR1 reads SGHAT; CDR2 reads FQNNGV. The chain's CDR3 is CASSQPGGRVTEAFF. As DNA, the CDR3 is TGTGCCAGCAGCCAACCAGGGGGAAGAGTCACTGAAGCTTTCTTT.

V usage is TRBV12-3 or TRBV12-4 and J usage is TRBJ1-1; possible D gene TRBD1, 5 bases. Trimming took off 6 bases at V and 4 bases at J, with 12 bases between the two ends. This CDR3 is 13 amino acids long. CDR3 loop: CASRLGTATEAFF. Written as DNA, the CDR3 is TGTGCCAGCAGACTGGGGACGGCCACTGAAGCTTTCTTT.